This T cell receptor beta chain was documented in a study of PD-1 blockade in classical Hodgkin lymphoma. Findings of the study overall: CD4+ TCR diversity, unlike CD8+, rose significantly by C4D1.

No patient escaped relapse after autologous stem cell transplantation, and brentuximab vedotin exposure varied. Magnetic negative selection, applied to thawed PBMCs, was used to isolate the CD8+ T cells. Complete response, partial response or progressive disease was each patient's best response. Libraries were prepared by immunoSEQ multiplex PCR; TCRdb keeps only in-frame clonotypes and omits some of them. The sample includes about 8,200 clones, approximately 86% of them seen just once. To note about this clone: Its antigen is still unknown.

Material: CD8+ T cells from blood, obtained at baseline. The receptor was derived from a human donor with classical Hodgkin lymphoma.

Written as DNA, the CDR3 is TGTGCCAGCAGCCAAGTCGGGGGGAGCGGAGATACGCAGTATTTT. Translating gives CASSQVGGSGDTQYF. The chain has TRBV14 and TRBJ2-3; TRBD2 matches 7 bases. The germline V gene encodes CDR1 SGHDN and CDR2 FVKESK. The CDR3 is 15 residues long. The V segment lost 1 base and the J segment 5 bases; nucleotides outside the gene matches: 6.